Listed below are T cell receptor beta chains from one sample, sequenced in a study of shared clonotypes between healthy human individuals. Sequencing was performed with immunoSEQ multiplex PCR; in TCRdb, only in-frame clones are kept and a portion is missing. This sample has roughly 490,000 clones, with approximately 79% found just once. The sequenced sample was PBMCs. Source of these receptors: a woman aged 40 to 50 in good health. Some clones in this sample may be carry-over from other donors' samples. Each CDR3 is given with its conserved first and last residue. The D gene is left open where the match is weak. Not all rows give a size; the values are once, few, many and, for expanded clones, a class.

V	size	D	J	DNA	CDR3
TRBV10-3	.	TRBD1	TRBJ1-1	TGTGCCATCAGCGGGACAGGCTACACTGAAGCTTTCTTT	CAISGTGYTEAFF
TRBV30	.	.	TRBJ2-2	TGTGCCTGGAGAGTAGCCTTTCGAACAGAGTCGAACACCGGGGAGCTGTTTTTT	CAWRVAFRTESNTGELFF
TRBV4-3	.	.	TRBJ1-5	TGCGCCAGCAGCCAAGATTGGCCCGCCACGTCCATCCTCAATCAGCCCCAGCATTTT	CASSQDWPATSILNQPQHF
TRBV10-2	.	TRBD2	TRBJ2-7	TGCGCCAGCAGTGATGCTAGCGGGAGGTGGGACTACGAGCAGTACTTC	CASSDASGRWDYEQYF
TRBV7-6	.	.	TRBJ2-7	TGTGCCAGCAGCCCCGGTACAGGGTCAAGTTACGAGCAGTACTTC	CASSPGTGSSYEQYF
TRBV10-1	few	TRBD2	TRBJ2-1	TGCGCCAGCAGTGAGTCGAAGGGGACTAGCGGGAGGGCCCAAAGCTCCTACAATGAGCAGTTCTTC	CASSESKGTSGRAQSSYNEQFF
TRBV5-1	once	TRBD1	TRBJ2-7	TGCGCCAGCAGCTTGGTCTTGGGACAGTCCTACGAGCAGTACTTC	CASSLVLGQSYEQYF
TRBV4-2	.	.	TRBJ2-2	TGTGCCAGCAGCCAAGATCTTGATATCGGCGGGGAGCTGTTTTTT	CASSQDLDIGGELFF
TRBV5-1	.	TRBD1	TRBJ1-1	TGCGCCAGCAGTCCAAAATCGGGGACAGGGGGCCTGAACACTGAAGCTTTCTTT	CASSPKSGTGGLNTEAFF
TRBV10-3	.	TRBD1	TRBJ1-2	TGTGCCATCAGTGAGCCCCCGGGACAGGGGGACTATGGCTACACCTTC	CAISEPPGQGDYGYTF
TRBV11-3	.	TRBD2	TRBJ2-3	TGTGCCAGCAGCTCCAGAGCGGGAGGACAGGATACGCAGTATTTT	CASSSRAGGQDTQYF
TRBV27	.	.	TRBJ2-2	TGTGCCAGCAGTTTAGTTGGCGGGGAGCTGTTTTTT	CASSLVGGELFF
TRBV5-1	few	TRBD1	TRBJ2-3	TGCGCCAGCAGCTTGAGGACAGGGGCATTGACAGATACGCAGTATTTT	CASSLRTGALTDTQYF
TRBV29-1	few	.	TRBJ2-1	TGCAGCGCCGCCCGGGGAGAGTGGGACAATGAGCAGTTCTTC	CSAARGEWDNEQFF
TRBV5-1	.	TRBD1	TRBJ1-2	TGCGCCAGCACAGGACAGGCTGGGGTTGCTAACTATGGCTACACCTTC	CASTGQAGVANYGYTF
TRBV7-2	.	.	TRBJ2-5	TGTGCCAGCAGCTTACAGGGTACCATCCAAGAGACCCAGTACTTC	CASSLQGTIQETQYF
TRBV7-2	.	TRBD2	TRBJ2-2	TGTGCCAGCAGCTTAAATCCCTCTGGGACTAGCGGGGAGCTGTTTTTT	CASSLNPSGTSGELFF
TRBV10-2	.	.	TRBJ1-1	TGCGCCAGCAGTGACCGGCCGAACACTGAAGCTTTCTTT	CASSDRPNTEAFF
TRBV9	.	.	TRBJ1-2	TGTGCCAGCAGCCCCCCCGACAGATACTCCAGAGGCGACTATGGCTACACCTTC	CASSPPDRYSRGDYGYTF
TRBV28	.	.	TRBJ2-4	TGTGCCAGCAGTTTCCACGGGACACCGCGGGGCAAAAACATTCAGTACTTC	CASSFHGTPRGKNIQYF
TRBV19	.	TRBD2	TRBJ2-5	TGTGCCAGTAGTACCGCGCTAGCGGACCAAGAGACCCAGTACTTC	CASSTALADQETQYF
TRBV27	.	TRBD2	TRBJ2-3	TGTGCCAGCAGGGATCGGACTAGCGAGAATACAGATACGCAGTATTTT	CASRDRTSENTDTQYF
TRBV6-4	many	TRBD2	TRBJ2-1	TGTGCCAGCAGTGACATTTCTAGCGGTTACAATGAGCAGTTCTTC	CASSDISSGYNEQFF
TRBV11-2	.	TRBD1	TRBJ2-7	TGTGCCAGCACCTCTGGGACAGGGAGGGGGGAGCAGTACTTC	CASTSGTGRGEQYF
TRBV28	.	TRBD2	TRBJ2-3	TGTGCCAGCAGTCGGGGGACTAGCGAGAGCACAGATACGCAGTATTTT	CASSRGTSESTDTQYF
TRBV7-9	.	.	TRBJ2-7	TGTGCCAGCAGCCCCACAGGGTACGAGCAGTACTTC	CASSPTGYEQYF
TRBV18	.	.	TRBJ2-2	TGTGCCAGCTCACCAGGGGGCGATGCCGGGGAGCTGTTTTTT	CASSPGGDAGELFF
TRBV5-1	.	TRBD1	TRBJ2-2	TGCGCCAGCAGCCGGACAGGGGGAAGTACCGGGGAGCTGTTTTTT	CASSRTGGSTGELFF
TRBV7-9	few	.	TRBJ1-5	TGTGCCGTGGCGTCGGGGGGCAGTCAGCCCCAGCATTTT	CAVASGGSQPQHF
TRBV5-1	few	TRBD2	TRBJ2-3	TGCGCCAGCAGCAAAGAGCGGGGCCCCACAGATACGCAGTATTTT	CASSKERGPTDTQYF
TRBV30	few	TRBD1	TRBJ1-3	TGTGCCTGGAGTGTTGGACAGGGCCGAGGAAACACCATATATTTT	CAWSVGQGRGNTIYF
TRBV2	few	.	TRBJ2-1	TGTGCCAGCAGCCTCGGACAAGAGAACAATGAGCAGTTCTTC	CASSLGQENNEQFF
TRBV5-1	.	.	TRBJ1-4	TGCGCCAGCTGCCCCTCATCGACTAATGAAAAACTGTTTTTT	CASCPSSTNEKLFF
TRBV11-2	.	TRBD2	TRBJ2-1	TGTGCCAGCAGCTCTGGGACTAGCGGGAGGGCCGATTTAAATGAGCAGTTCTTC	CASSSGTSGRADLNEQFF
TRBV7-2	.	TRBD1	TRBJ1-4	TGTGCCAGCAGCTTCCCCACAGGGGGAGGTGAAAAACTGTTTTTT	CASSFPTGGGEKLFF
TRBV5-4	once	.	TRBJ2-1	TGTGCCAGCAGCTTTTCGAGTAACTACAATGAGCAGTTCTTC	CASSFSSNYNEQFF
TRBV6-4	.	.	TRBJ2-1	TGTGCCAGTGCTTTGGAGGACTCCTACAATGAGCAGTTCTTC	CASALEDSYNEQFF